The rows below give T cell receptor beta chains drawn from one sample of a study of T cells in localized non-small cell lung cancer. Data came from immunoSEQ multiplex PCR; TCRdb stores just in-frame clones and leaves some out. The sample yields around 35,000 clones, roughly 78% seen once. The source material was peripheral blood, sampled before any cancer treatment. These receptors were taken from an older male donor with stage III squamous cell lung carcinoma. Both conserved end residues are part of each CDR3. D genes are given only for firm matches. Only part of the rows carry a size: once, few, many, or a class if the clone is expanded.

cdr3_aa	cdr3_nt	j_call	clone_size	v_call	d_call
CASKAGGTGELFF	TGTGCCAGCAAGGCAGGCGGGACCGGGGAGCTGTTTTTT	TRBJ2-2	.	TRBV7-3	.
CASSDRTSGTYNEQFF	TGTGCCAGCAGCGATCGGACTAGCGGAACCTACAATGAGCAGTTCTTC	TRBJ2-1	few	TRBV9	TRBD2
CASSLGGERYTEAFF	TGTGCCAGCAGCTTAGGGGGTGAGCGGTACACTGAAGCTTTCTTT	TRBJ1-1	.	TRBV7-2	.
CASSIGGFQPQHF	TGTGCCAGTAGTATAGGAGGGTTTCAGCCCCAGCATTTT	TRBJ1-5	.	TRBV19	.
CASSLVGTEGYTF	TGTGCCAGCAGCTTAGTGGGGACAGAGGGGTACACCTTC	TRBJ1-2	.	TRBV7-2	TRBD1
CASSKGPSGNTIYF	TGTGCCAGTAGTAAAGGGCCCTCTGGAAACACCATATATTTT	TRBJ1-3	few	TRBV19	.
CASRGPPLHF	TGTGCCAGTAGGGGTCCACCCCTCCACTTT	TRBJ1-6	.	TRBV2	.
CASSQERGQFF	TGTGCCAGCAGCCAAGAAAGGGGGCAGTTCTTC	TRBJ2-1	.	TRBV4-2	.
CASSPGTENSYEQYF	TGCGCCAGCAGCCCCGGGACAGAGAACTCCTACGAGCAGTACTTC	TRBJ2-7	.	TRBV4-3	TRBD1
CASSLRGDRVLETQYF	TGCGCCAGCAGCTTGCGAGGTGACAGGGTGTTAGAGACCCAGTACTTC	TRBJ2-5	.	TRBV5-1	TRBD1
CASSPIAGGTDTQYF	TGTGCCAGCAGCCCTATAGCGGGTGGCACAGATACGCAGTATTTT	TRBJ2-3	.	TRBV14	TRBD2
CASSWSGNNEKLFF	TGTGCCAGCAGTTGGTCAGGGAATAATGAAAAACTGTTTTTT	TRBJ1-4	once	TRBV28	.
CASSFRSITDTQYF	TGTGCCAGCAGCTTCCGCAGCATTACAGATACGCAGTATTTT	TRBJ2-3	.	TRBV5-6	.
CASSIGTGDNSPLHF	TGTGCCAGCAGTATAGGGACAGGGGATAATTCACCCCTCCACTTT	TRBJ1-6	.	TRBV6-5	TRBD1
CASTLLTGANVLTF	TGTGCCAGTACATTATTAACTGGGGCCAACGTCCTGACTTTC	TRBJ2-6	.	TRBV19	.
CASSFLTANQPQHF	TGTGCCAGCAGCTTTTTGACAGCTAATCAGCCCCAGCATTTT	TRBJ1-5	.	TRBV7-2	.
CASSEEAGVFLSGNTIYF	TGTGCCAGCAGTGAAGAGGCAGGGGTGTTCCTTTCTGGAAACACCATATATTTT	TRBJ1-3	.	TRBV6-1	.
CASSLLAGKYGYTF	TGTGCCAGCAGTTTATTGGCGGGAAAGTATGGCTACACCTTC	TRBJ1-2	.	TRBV27	.
CASGTVGTGVEKLFF	TGTGCCAGCGGAACCGTGGGGACAGGGGTTGAAAAACTGTTTTTT	TRBJ1-4	.	TRBV28	TRBD1
CASSPPGTSAPLSLDNEQFF	TGTGCCAGCAGTCCACCCGGGACTAGCGCCCCACTTAGTCTTGACAATGAGCAGTTCTTC	TRBJ2-1	.	TRBV28	TRBD2
CASSTRGGGTSGNEQFF	TGTGCCAGCAGCACCCGTGGGGGGGGAACCTCGGGCAATGAGCAGTTCTTC	TRBJ2-1	once	TRBV7-9	TRBD2
CASSLEGLGSGELFF	TGCGCCAGCAGCTTGGAAGGGTTGGGATCCGGGGAGCTGTTTTTT	TRBJ2-2	few	TRBV5-1	.
CASSQRGQGAIYGYTF	TGTGCCAGCAGCCAGAGGGGGCAAGGAGCGATCTATGGCTACACCTTC	TRBJ1-2	.	TRBV7-9	TRBD1
CAKTTSGEETQYF	TGTGCCAAAACGACTAGCGGGGAAGAGACCCAGTACTTC	TRBJ2-5	.	TRBV6-5	TRBD2
CASSGYRGETQYF	TGTGCCAGCAGCGGGTACAGGGGAGAGACCCAGTACTTC	TRBJ2-5	.	TRBV7-2	TRBD1
CASSPNSGFNYGYTF	TGTGCCAGCAGCCCTAACTCAGGGTTTAACTATGGCTACACCTTC	TRBJ1-2	once	TRBV5-4	.
CASSLASGRIGELFF	TGTGCCAGCAGCTTGGCTAGCGGGAGGATCGGGGAGCTGTTTTTT	TRBJ2-2	once	TRBV5-5	TRBD2
CASSILTESNQPQHF	TGTGCCAGTAGTATTCTTACAGAAAGCAATCAGCCCCAGCATTTT	TRBJ1-5	few	TRBV19	.
CASSIPHQPQHF	TGTGCCAGTAGTATCCCACATCAGCCCCAGCATTTT	TRBJ1-5	.	TRBV19	.
CSATENYEQYF	TGCAGTGCTACAGAAAACTACGAGCAGTACTTC	TRBJ2-7	.	TRBV20-1	.
CASSEAGRFVGGYTF	TGTGCCAGCAGTGAAGCTGGCAGGTTTGTTGGTGGCTACACCTTC	TRBJ1-2	few	TRBV2	.
CASSLGGTLAKNIQYF	TGTGCCAGTAGTCTCGGGGGAACACTAGCCAAAAACATTCAGTACTTC	TRBJ2-4	.	TRBV19	.
CASRGKPVPSSTDTQYF	TGTGCCAGCAGAGGCAAGCCGGTTCCCTCTAGCACAGATACGCAGTATTTT	TRBJ2-3	.	TRBV2	.
CASSKEEGGDTQYF	TGTGCCAGCTCAAAAGAGGAGGGAGGAGATACGCAGTATTTT	TRBJ2-3	.	TRBV18	.
CASSYPAQETQYF	TGTGCCAGCAGTTATCCAGCCCAAGAGACCCAGTACTTC	TRBJ2-5	.	TRBV28	.
CASIPRDRETYEQYF	TGTGCCAGCATCCCCCGGGACAGGGAAACCTACGAGCAGTACTTC	TRBJ2-7	once	TRBV28	TRBD1
CASSPSSSGGSTDTQYF	TGTGCCAGCAGCCCCTCCTCTAGCGGGGGCAGCACAGATACGCAGTATTTT	TRBJ2-3	.	TRBV5-4	TRBD2
CSATRSGYTF	TGCAGTGCTACGAGGTCTGGCTACACCTTC	TRBJ1-2	.	TRBV20-1	.
CASSLDMRTDTQYF	TGTGCCAGCAGTTTAGATATGCGCACAGATACGCAGTATTTT	TRBJ2-3	.	TRBV27	.
CASSLEVGTSGANVLTF	TGTGCCAGCAGCTTAGAAGTGGGGACCTCTGGGGCCAACGTCCTGACTTTC	TRBJ2-6	.	TRBV7-6	.
CASSYYGTAPEAFF	TGTGCCAGCAGTTACTATGGGACAGCTCCTGAAGCTTTCTTT	TRBJ1-1	.	TRBV6-6	TRBD1
CASSLVPSGSRDTQYF	TGTGCCAGCAGCTTAGTTCCGAGCGGGAGTCGTGATACGCAGTATTTT	TRBJ2-3	.	TRBV7-8	TRBD2
CASTPRLGGQETQYF	TGTGCCAGCACCCCCCGATTGGGGGGCCAAGAGACCCAGTACTTC	TRBJ2-5	.	TRBV6-6	.
CASSPNGSGDEQYF	TGTGCCAGCTCACCAAACGGGTCGGGTGACGAGCAGTACTTC	TRBJ2-7	.	TRBV18	.
CASSLMPSAIQETQYF	TGTGCCAGCAGCTTAATGCCTAGCGCGATCCAAGAGACCCAGTACTTC	TRBJ2-5	.	TRBV11-2	.
CASGVSSYEQYF	TGTGCCAGCGGGGTGAGCTCCTACGAGCAGTACTTC	TRBJ2-7	.	TRBV6-5	.
CASSPTTREKLFF	TGTGCCAGCAGTCCGACTACGCGCGAAAAACTGTTTTTT	TRBJ1-4	once	TRBV28	.
CASSVALNTEAFF	TGTGCCAGCAGCGTAGCTTTGAACACTGAAGCTTTCTTT	TRBJ1-1	.	TRBV9	.
CASSPLSGATTDTQYF	TGTGCCAGCAGTCCTCTTAGCGGGGCGACCACAGATACGCAGTATTTT	TRBJ2-3	.	TRBV6-6	TRBD2
CASSQDLRGPYEQYF	TGCGCCAGCAGCCAAGATCTCAGGGGTCCCTACGAGCAGTACTTC	TRBJ2-7	.	TRBV4-1	.
CASSSPGLLSYEQYF	TGTGCCAGTAGTTCCCCGGGACTCCTATCCTACGAGCAGTACTTC	TRBJ2-7	.	TRBV19	.
CASSLGEQEKLFF	TGTGCCAGCAGCTTAGGAGAGCAGGAAAAACTGTTTTTT	TRBJ1-4	.	TRBV7-8	.
CASSTLGTSGRQETGELFF	TGTGCCAGCAGTACCTTAGGAACTAGCGGGAGACAGGAAACCGGGGAGCTGTTTTTT	TRBJ2-2	.	TRBV28	TRBD2